This is a list of T cell receptor beta chains from one sample in a study of chemoradiotherapy in HPV16-positive cancers. TCRdb's table, derived via immunoSEQ multiplex PCR, lists solely in-frame clones and lacks some. The profile shows fewer than 7,500 clones, around 90% of them singletons. The specimen comprised blood, sampled from a patient who underwent chemoradiotherapy. These receptor sequences come from a human donor with HPV-associated anogenital cancer. The CDR3 runs from the conserved cysteine through the conserved F or W. The D gene is left open where the match is weak. The listing skips clone size in some rows; elsewhere it reads once, few, many or a size class.

cdr3_length j_call clone_size v_call d_call cdr3_aa cdr3_nt
17 TRBJ1-4 NA TRBV5-4 NA CASSTRGGGPEIEKLFF TGTGCCAGCAGCACTCGGGGCGGAGGGCCGGAGATTGAAAAACTGTTTTTT
16 TRBJ2-5 NA TRBV7-2 NA CASGGAGFFHQETQYF TGTGCCAGCGGAGGGGCAGGGTTCTTCCACCAAGAGACCCAGTACTTC
14 TRBJ1-2 few TRBV19 TRBD1 CASSPRDRSYGYTF TGTGCCAGTAGTCCCCGGGACAGAAGCTATGGCTACACCTTC
14 TRBJ1-1 NA TRBV12-5 NA CASGLGRRNTEAFF TGTGCTAGTGGTTTGGGACGCAGGAACACTGAAGCTTTCTTT
15 TRBJ2-3 NA TRBV11-2 TRBD1 CASSPDRGVSDTQYF TGTGCCAGCAGCCCAGACAGGGGGGTGTCAGATACGCAGTATTTT
14 TRBJ2-7 NA TRBV5-6 NA CASSLRVAGAEQYF TGTGCCAGCAGCTTAAGAGTGGCAGGGGCCGAGCAGTACTTC
12 TRBJ2-5 NA TRBV29-1 NA CSVLPDQETQYF TGCAGCGTTCTACCGGACCAAGAGACCCAGTACTTC
15 TRBJ2-7 NA TRBV5-1 NA CASRGSGTLSYEQYF TGCGCCAGCAGGGGTTCCGGGACACTCTCCTACGAGCAGTACTTC
12 TRBJ2-1 once TRBV5-1 NA CASSQPRDEQFF TGCGCCAGCAGCCAACCGCGTGATGAGCAGTTCTTC
14 TRBJ1-2 NA TRBV10-3 TRBD1 CAISQGQGIYGYTF TGTGCCATCAGCCAGGGACAGGGGATTTATGGCTACACCTTC
14 TRBJ2-5 once TRBV28 NA CASSPSYRVETQYF TGTGCCAGCAGTCCGAGCTACAGGGTGGAGACCCAGTACTTC
15 TRBJ2-5 NA TRBV7-9 TRBD2 CASSFGLAVQETQYF TGTGCCAGCAGCTTTGGACTAGCGGTCCAAGAGACCCAGTACTTC
14 TRBJ2-3 NA TRBV6-1 TRBD2 CASRAGDSTDTQYF TGTGCCAGCAGGGCGGGGGATAGCACAGATACGCAGTATTTT
12 TRBJ1-2 NA TRBV19 NA CASRESGGGYTF TGTGCCAGTAGGGAATCTGGGGGTGGCTACACCTTC
13 TRBJ2-3 NA TRBV7-2 NA CASSLASPDTQYF TGTGCCAGCAGCTTAGCCAGCCCAGATACGCAGTATTTT
15 TRBJ2-2 NA TRBV29-1 TRBD1 CSAAAGTGFAGELFF TGCAGCGCCGCTGCCGGGACAGGGTTCGCCGGGGAGCTGTTTTTT
14 TRBJ2-2 once TRBV4-3 NA CASSQAPNTGELFF TGCGCCAGCAGCCAAGCCCCGAACACCGGGGAGCTGTTTTTT
15 TRBJ2-7 few TRBV7-6 TRBD1 CASSLGATGTYEQYF TGTGCCAGCAGCTTAGGTGCGACAGGGACCTACGAGCAGTACTTC
15 TRBJ1-1 NA TRBV19 TRBD1 CASSARDRGLVEAFF TGTGCCAGTAGTGCCCGGGACAGGGGGCTCGTTGAAGCTTTCTTT
12 TRBJ2-7 NA TRBV5-4 NA CASSSWGYEQYF TGTGCCAGCAGCTCCTGGGGGTACGAGCAGTACTTC
16 TRBJ2-1 once TRBV13 NA CASSSDSGVASNEQFF TGTGCCAGCAGCTCCGATAGCGGAGTGGCCTCCAATGAGCAGTTCTTC
15 TRBJ2-1 NA TRBV7-2 TRBD1 CASSLDRGSYNEQFF TGTGCCAGCAGCTTGGACAGGGGATCTTACAATGAGCAGTTCTTC
16 TRBJ2-7 NA TRBV7-2 TRBD2 CASSMPGLAISYEQYF TGTGCCAGCAGTATGCCCGGACTAGCGATTTCCTACGAGCAGTACTTC
15 TRBJ1-5 NA TRBV2 TRBD1 CASRRQGASNQPQHF TGTGCCAGCAGGCGACAGGGGGCCAGCAATCAGCCCCAGCATTTT
16 TRBJ1-5 few TRBV6-1 NA CASSEEAPGGNQPQHF TGTGCCAGCAGTGAAGAGGCCCCAGGTGGCAATCAGCCCCAGCATTTT
13 TRBJ1-4 NA TRBV5-5 NA CASSQDLNEKLFF TGTGCCAGCAGCCAAGACCTTAATGAAAAACTGTTTTTT
22 TRBJ2-6 NA TRBV5-1 NA CASSLLEVVRGQEGSGANVLTF TGCGCCAGCAGCTTGTTAGAGGTGGTCCGAGGACAGGAGGGCTCTGGGGCCAACGTCCTGACTTTC
12 TRBJ1-5 few TRBV27 NA CASRANHQPQHF TGTGCCAGCAGAGCAAACCATCAGCCCCAGCATTTT
15 TRBJ2-3 NA TRBV11-2 NA CASSLEAHTTDTQYF TGTGCCAGCAGCTTAGAGGCACACACCACAGATACGCAGTATTTT
13 TRBJ2-7 NA TRBV4-3 NA CASSQDFQGEQYF TGCGCCAGCAGCCAAGATTTCCAGGGCGAGCAGTACTTC
16 TRBJ2-3 NA TRBV6-1 NA CASSEHPAGLADTQYF TGTGCCAGCAGTGAACACCCGGCGGGCCTGGCAGATACGCAGTATTTT
20 TRBJ2-3 NA TRBV28 TRBD2 CASSLGSGRSGTKSTDTQYF TGTGCCAGCAGTTTGGGGAGCGGGAGGAGCGGGACTAAAAGCACAGATACGCAGTATTTT
16 TRBJ2-1 NA TRBV9 NA CASSVGSGTSGSGWFF NA
15 TRBJ2-2 NA TRBV5-1 TRBD2 CASSLLAKNTGELFF TGCGCCAGCAGCTTACTAGCGAAGAACACCGGGGAGCTGTTTTTT
17 TRBJ2-2 few TRBV4-3 TRBD2 CASSQEGLAGGPGELFF TGCGCCAGCAGCCAAGAGGGGCTAGCGGGGGGGCCCGGGGAGCTGTTTTTT
16 TRBJ1-1 NA TRBV7-2 NA CASSFVERVRDTEAFF TGTGCCAGCAGCTTCGTCGAACGGGTCAGGGACACTGAAGCTTTCTTT
14 TRBJ2-2 once TRBV5-1 NA CASSPDTNTGELFF TGCGCCAGCAGCCCGGACACGAACACCGGGGAGCTGTTTTTT
16 TRBJ2-5 NA TRBV19 TRBD2 CASSIPRSSGQETQYF TGTGCCAGTAGTATCCCCCGATCTAGCGGCCAAGAGACCCAGTACTTC
16 TRBJ2-1 NA TRBV5-1 NA CASSAQRTLVYNEQFF TGCGCCAGCAGCGCCCAGCGGACTCTAGTCTACAATGAGCAGTTCTTC
13 TRBJ2-5 NA TRBV5-4 NA CASSLGIQETQYF TGTGCCAGCAGCTTGGGGATCCAAGAGACCCAGTACTTC
14 TRBJ2-1 NA TRBV27 NA CASSPWGSYNEQFF TGTGCCAGCAGCCCTTGGGGTTCCTACAATGAGCAGTTCTTC
15 TRBJ1-5 NA TRBV5-1 TRBD1 CASSLTDRDNQPQHF TGCGCCAGCAGCTTGACCGACAGGGATAATCAGCCCCAGCATTTT
16 TRBJ2-3 NA TRBV7-3 TRBD2 CASSLGAGGPTDTQYF TGTGCCAGCAGCTTAGGAGCGGGGGGTCCCACAGATACGCAGTATTTT
16 TRBJ1-5 NA TRBV19 TRBD1 CASGDRGFGSNQPQHF TGTGCCAGCGGGGACAGGGGATTCGGCAGCAATCAGCCCCAGCATTTT
11 TRBJ2-1 once TRBV20-1 NA CSARGHNEQFF TGCAGTGCTAGGGGGCACAATGAGCAGTTCTTC
15 TRBJ1-2 NA TRBV9 NA CASSVVRGGSYGYTF TGTGCCAGCAGCGTAGTTAGGGGCGGGAGCTATGGCTACACCTTC
13 TRBJ1-5 NA TRBV27 NA CASSSGSNQPQHF TGTGCCAGCAGTAGCGGCAGCAATCAGCCCCAGCATTTT
15 TRBJ2-6 NA TRBV5-1 NA CASSPTSSGANVLTF TGCGCCAGCAGCCCTACAAGTTCTGGGGCCAACGTCCTGACTTTC
15 TRBJ1-2 NA TRBV7-9 NA CASSLRGKIGYGYTF TGTGCCAGCAGCTTACGGGGAAAGATAGGCTATGGCTACACCTTC
14 TRBJ2-7 NA TRBV7-6 NA CASSFGPRADEQYF TGTGCCAGCAGCTTTGGCCCCCGAGCCGACGAGCAGTACTTC
12 TRBJ2-2 NA TRBV27 NA CASSTGTGELFF TGTGCCAGCAGTACGGGCACCGGGGAGCTGTTTTTT
14 TRBJ1-2 NA TRBV15 NA CATSIGASLSGYTF TGTGCCACCAGCATCGGGGCCTCCCTTTCCGGCTACACCTTC
14 TRBJ1-1 NA TRBV5-1 TRBD1 CASSLDGQGRKAFF TGCGCCAGCAGCTTGGATGGACAGGGGAGAAAAGCTTTCTTT
14 TRBJ2-3 once TRBV6-4 NA CASSPQGETDTQYF TGTGCCAGCAGTCCCCAAGGGGAAACAGATACGCAGTATTTT
16 TRBJ2-7 NA TRBV6-1 TRBD1 CASRESLRQGLGEQYF TGTGCCAGCAGAGAATCCCTCCGACAGGGGTTGGGGGAGCAGTACTTC
15 TRBJ2-5 NA TRBV10-1 TRBD2 CASSESSAGGETQYF TGCGCCAGCAGTGAGTCATCAGCGGGAGGGGAGACCCAGTACTTC
12 TRBJ1-2 NA TRBV5-1 NA CASSLTLTGYTF TGCGCCAGCAGCTTGACGCTCACTGGCTACACCTTC
13 TRBJ2-5 NA TRBV7-9 NA CASSLGSAETQYF TGTGCCAGCAGCTTAGGATCCGCGGAGACCCAGTACTTC
16 TRBJ2-1 NA TRBV10-3 TRBD1 CAISELGQGGYNEQFF TGTGCCATCAGTGAGTTGGGACAGGGGGGCTACAATGAGCAGTTCTTC
14 TRBJ1-3 few TRBV5-1 NA CASSLWGHGNTIYF TGCGCCAGCAGCTTGTGGGGACATGGAAACACCATATATTTT